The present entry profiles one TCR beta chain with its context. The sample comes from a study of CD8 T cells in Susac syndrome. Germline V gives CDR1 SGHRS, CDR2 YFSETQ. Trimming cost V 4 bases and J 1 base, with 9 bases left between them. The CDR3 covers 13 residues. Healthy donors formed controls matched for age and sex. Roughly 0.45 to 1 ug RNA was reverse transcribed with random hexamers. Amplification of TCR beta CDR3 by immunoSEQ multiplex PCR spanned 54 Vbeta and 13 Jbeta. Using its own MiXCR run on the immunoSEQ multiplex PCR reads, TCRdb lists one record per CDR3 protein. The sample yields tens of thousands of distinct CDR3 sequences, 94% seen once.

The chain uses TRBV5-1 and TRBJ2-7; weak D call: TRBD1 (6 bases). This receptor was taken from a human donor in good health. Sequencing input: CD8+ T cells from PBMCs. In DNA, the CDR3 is TGCGCCAGCAGCCAGGACAGATCCTACGAGCAGTACTTC. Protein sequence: CASSQDRSYEQYF.